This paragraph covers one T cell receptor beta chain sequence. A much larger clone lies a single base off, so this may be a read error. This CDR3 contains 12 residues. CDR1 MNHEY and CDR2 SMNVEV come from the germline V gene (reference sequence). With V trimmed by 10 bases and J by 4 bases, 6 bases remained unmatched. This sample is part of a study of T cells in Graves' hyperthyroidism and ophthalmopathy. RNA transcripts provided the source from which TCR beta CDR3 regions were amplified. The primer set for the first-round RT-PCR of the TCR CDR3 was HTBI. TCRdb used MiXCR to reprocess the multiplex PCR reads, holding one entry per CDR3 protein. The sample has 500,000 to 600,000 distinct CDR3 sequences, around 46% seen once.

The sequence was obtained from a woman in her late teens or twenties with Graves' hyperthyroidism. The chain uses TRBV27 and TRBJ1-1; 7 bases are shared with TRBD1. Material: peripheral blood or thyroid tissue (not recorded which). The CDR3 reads CANRGVSTEAFF. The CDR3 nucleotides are TGTGCCAACAGGGGTGTGTCCACTGAAGCTTTCTTT.